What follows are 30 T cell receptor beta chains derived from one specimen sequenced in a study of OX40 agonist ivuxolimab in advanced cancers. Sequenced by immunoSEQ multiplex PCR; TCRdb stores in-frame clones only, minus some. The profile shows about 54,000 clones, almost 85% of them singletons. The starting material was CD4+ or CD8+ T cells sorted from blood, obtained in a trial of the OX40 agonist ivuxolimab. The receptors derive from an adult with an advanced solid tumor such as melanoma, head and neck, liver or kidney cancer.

CDR3 sequence (DNA): TGTGCCAGCAGTGAAGCGCTTCGGAATGAGCAGTTCTTC. Translation: CASSEALRNEQFF. The chain links TRBV6-1 to TRBJ2-1; D is uncertain. V lost 0 bases, J lost 7 bases, and 7 bases lay in between. The CDR3 has 13 amino acids. Per germline, CDR1 MNHNS and CDR2 SASEGT.

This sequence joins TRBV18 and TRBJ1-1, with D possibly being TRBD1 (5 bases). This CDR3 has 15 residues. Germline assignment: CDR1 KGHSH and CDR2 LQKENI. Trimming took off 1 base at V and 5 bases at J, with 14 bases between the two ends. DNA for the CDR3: TGTGCCAGCTCACCACTTCAGGGAAGATGGACTGAAGCTTTCTTT. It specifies CASSPLQGRWTEAFF.

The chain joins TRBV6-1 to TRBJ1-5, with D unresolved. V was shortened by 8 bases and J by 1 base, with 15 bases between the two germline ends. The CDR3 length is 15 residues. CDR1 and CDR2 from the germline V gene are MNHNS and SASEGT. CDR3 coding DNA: TGTGCCAGCGCGTGGCAAAGAACAAGCAATCAGCCCCAGCATTTT. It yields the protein CASAWQRTSNQPQHF.

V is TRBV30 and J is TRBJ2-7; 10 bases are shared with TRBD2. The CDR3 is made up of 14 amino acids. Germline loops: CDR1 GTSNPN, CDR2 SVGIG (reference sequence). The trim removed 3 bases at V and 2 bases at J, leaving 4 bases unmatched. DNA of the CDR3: TGTGCCTGGAGACTAGCGGGGTCGACCTACGAGCAGTACTTC. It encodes CAWRLAGSTYEQYF.

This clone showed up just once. The CDR3 sequence is CASSEAGTGGWKTQYF. CDR3 DNA: TGTGCCAGCAGTGAAGCGGGGACAGGGGGTTGGAAGACCCAGTACTTC. The chain carries TRBV6-1 and TRBJ2-5; 11 nucleotides line up with TRBD1. The germline V gene encodes CDR1 MNHNS and CDR2 SASEGT. CDR3 size: 16 residues. After removal of 0 bases from V and 6 bases from J, the junction contained 6 bases not matched to a gene.

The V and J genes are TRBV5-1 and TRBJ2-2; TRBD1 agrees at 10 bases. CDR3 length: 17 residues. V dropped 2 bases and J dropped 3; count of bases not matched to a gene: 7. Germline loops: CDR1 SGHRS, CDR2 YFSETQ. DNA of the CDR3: TGCGCCAGCAGCTTAGCGGGACAGGGGTCTTACACCGGGGAGCTGTTTTTT. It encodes CASSLAGQGSYTGELFF.

The CDR3 DNA is TGTGCCAGCAGCGTAGACGTCCAAGAGACCCAGTACTTC. This gives the protein CASSVDVQETQYF. This chain connects TRBV9 to TRBJ2-5; D gene uncertain. V dropped 0 bases and J dropped 1 base, with 4 bases sitting between them. This CDR3 has 13 amino acids. The germline V gene encodes CDR1 SGDLS and CDR2 YYNGEE.

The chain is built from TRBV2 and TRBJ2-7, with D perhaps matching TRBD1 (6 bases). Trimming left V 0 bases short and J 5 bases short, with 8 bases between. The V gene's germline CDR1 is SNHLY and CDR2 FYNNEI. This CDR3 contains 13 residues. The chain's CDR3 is CASSEADRNEQYF. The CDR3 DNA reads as TGTGCCAGCAGTGAAGCGGACAGAAACGAGCAGTACTTC.

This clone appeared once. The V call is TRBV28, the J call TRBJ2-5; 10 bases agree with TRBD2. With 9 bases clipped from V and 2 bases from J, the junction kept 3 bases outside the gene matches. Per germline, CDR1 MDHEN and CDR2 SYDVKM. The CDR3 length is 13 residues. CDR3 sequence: CASSGRSQETQYF. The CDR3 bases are TGTGCCAGTAGCGGGAGGTCTCAAGAGACCCAGTACTTC.

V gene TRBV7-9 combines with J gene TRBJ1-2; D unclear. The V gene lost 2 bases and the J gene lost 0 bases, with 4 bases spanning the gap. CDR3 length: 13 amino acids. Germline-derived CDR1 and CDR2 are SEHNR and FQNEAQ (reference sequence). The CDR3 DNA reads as TGTGCCAGCAGCTTAACAGCTAACTATGGCTACACCTTC. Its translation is CASSLTANYGYTF.

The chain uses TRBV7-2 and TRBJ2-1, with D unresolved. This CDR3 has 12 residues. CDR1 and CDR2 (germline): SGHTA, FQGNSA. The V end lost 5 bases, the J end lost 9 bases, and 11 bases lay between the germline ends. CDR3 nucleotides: TGTGCCAGCAGCGCCTACATGGGTGAGCAGTTCTTC. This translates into CASSAYMGEQFF.

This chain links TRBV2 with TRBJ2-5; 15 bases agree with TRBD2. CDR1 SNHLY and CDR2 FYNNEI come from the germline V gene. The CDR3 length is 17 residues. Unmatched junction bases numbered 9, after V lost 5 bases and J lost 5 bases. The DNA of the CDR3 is TGTGCCAGCAGTCCCACTGGACTAGCGGGAGGGCCGGAGACCCAGTACTTC. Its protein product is CASSPTGLAGGPETQYF. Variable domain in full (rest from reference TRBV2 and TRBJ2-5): EPEVTQTPSHQVTQMGQEVILRCVPISNHLYFYWYRQILGQKVEFLVSFYNNEISEKSEIFDDQFSVERPDGSNFTLKIRSTKLEDSAMYFCASSPTGLAGGPETQYFGPGTRLLVL.

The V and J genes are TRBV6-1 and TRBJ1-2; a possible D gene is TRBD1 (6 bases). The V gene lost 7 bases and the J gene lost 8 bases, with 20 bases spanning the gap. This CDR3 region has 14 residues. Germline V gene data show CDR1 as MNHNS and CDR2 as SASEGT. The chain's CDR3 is CASTRQASVGGYTF. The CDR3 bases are TGTGCCAGCACTCGACAGGCGAGCGTGGGGGGCTACACCTTC.

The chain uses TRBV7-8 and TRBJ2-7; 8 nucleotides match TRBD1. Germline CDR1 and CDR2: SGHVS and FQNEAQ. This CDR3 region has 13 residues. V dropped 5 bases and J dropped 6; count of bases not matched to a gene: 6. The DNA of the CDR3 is TGTGCCAGCAGCCTGAAGACAGGGGTCGAGCAGTACTTC. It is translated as CASSLKTGVEQYF.

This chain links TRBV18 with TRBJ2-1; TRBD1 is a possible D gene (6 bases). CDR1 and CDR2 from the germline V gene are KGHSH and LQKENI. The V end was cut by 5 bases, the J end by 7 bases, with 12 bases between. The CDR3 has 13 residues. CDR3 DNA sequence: TGTGCCAGCTCAATAAACCAGGGGAATGAGCAGTTCTTC. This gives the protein CASSINQGNEQFF.

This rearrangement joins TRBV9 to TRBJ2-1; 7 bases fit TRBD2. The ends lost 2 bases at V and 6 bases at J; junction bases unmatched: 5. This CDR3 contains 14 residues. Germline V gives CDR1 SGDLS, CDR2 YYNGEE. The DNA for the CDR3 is TGTGCCAGCAGCGTCCTCCCTAGCGGCAATGAGCAGTTCTTC. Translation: CASSVLPSGNEQFF.

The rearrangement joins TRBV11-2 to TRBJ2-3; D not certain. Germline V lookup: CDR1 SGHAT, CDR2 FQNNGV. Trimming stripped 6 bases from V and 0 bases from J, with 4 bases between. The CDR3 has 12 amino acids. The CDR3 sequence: CASRQSTDTQYF. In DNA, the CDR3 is TGTGCCAGCAGGCAGAGCACAGATACGCAGTATTTT.

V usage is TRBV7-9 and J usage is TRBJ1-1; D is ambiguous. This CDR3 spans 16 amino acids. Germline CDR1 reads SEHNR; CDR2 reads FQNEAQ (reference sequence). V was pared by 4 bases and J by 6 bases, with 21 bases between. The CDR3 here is CASSSPIADPEAEAFF. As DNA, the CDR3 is TGTGCCAGCAGCTCTCCCATCGCGGACCCAGAGGCTGAAGCTTTCTTT.

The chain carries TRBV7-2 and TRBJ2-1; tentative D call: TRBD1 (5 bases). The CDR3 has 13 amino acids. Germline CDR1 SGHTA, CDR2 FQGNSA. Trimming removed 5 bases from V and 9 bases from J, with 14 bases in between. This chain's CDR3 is CASSTRGALEQFF. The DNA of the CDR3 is TGTGCCAGCAGCACCCGTGGGGCTCTTGAGCAGTTCTTC.

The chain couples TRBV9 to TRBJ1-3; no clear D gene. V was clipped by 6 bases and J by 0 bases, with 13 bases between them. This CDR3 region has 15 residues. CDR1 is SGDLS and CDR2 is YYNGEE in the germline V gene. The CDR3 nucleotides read TGTGCCAGCAACGTGAGGGCCGACTCTGGAAACACCATATATTTT. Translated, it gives CASNVRADSGNTIYF.

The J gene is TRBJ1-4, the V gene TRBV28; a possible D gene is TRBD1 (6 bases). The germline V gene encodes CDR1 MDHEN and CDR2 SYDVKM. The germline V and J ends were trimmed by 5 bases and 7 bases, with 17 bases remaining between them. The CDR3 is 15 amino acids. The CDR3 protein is CASSPPPGAGEKLFF. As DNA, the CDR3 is TGTGCCAGCAGTCCGCCCCCGGGGGCCGGTGAAAAACTGTTTTTT.

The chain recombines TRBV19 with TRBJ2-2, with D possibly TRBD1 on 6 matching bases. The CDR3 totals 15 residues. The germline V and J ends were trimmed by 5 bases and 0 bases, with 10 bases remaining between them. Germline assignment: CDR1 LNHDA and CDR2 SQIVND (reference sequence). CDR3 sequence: CASSSGTPNTGELFF. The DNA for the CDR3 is TGTGCCAGTAGTTCCGGGACACCGAACACCGGGGAGCTGTTTTTT.

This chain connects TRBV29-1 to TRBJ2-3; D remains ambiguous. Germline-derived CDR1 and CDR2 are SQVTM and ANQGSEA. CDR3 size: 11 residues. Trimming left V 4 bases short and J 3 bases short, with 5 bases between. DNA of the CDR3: TGCAGCGTTGCTAGAACAGATACGCAGTATTTT. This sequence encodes CSVARTDTQYF.

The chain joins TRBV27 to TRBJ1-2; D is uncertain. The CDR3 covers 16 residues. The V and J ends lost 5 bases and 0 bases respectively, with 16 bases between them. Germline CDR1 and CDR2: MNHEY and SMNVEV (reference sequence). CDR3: CASSPKVGPSNYGYTF. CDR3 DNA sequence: TGTGCCAGCAGTCCGAAAGTAGGGCCCTCTAACTATGGCTACACCTTC.

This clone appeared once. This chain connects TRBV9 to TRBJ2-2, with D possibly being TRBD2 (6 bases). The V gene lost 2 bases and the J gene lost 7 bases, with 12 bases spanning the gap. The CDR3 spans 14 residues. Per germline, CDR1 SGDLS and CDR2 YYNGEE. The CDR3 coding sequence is TGTGCCAGCAGCGTGAGGACCGGGGGCGGGGAGCTGTTTTTT. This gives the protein CASSVRTGGGELFF.

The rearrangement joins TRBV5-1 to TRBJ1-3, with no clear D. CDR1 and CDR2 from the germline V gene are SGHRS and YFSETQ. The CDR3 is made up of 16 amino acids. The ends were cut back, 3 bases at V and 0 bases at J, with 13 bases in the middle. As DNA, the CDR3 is TGCGCCAGCAGCTCCTCCCCAATTTCCTCTGGAAACACCATATATTTT. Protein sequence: CASSSSPISSGNTIYF.

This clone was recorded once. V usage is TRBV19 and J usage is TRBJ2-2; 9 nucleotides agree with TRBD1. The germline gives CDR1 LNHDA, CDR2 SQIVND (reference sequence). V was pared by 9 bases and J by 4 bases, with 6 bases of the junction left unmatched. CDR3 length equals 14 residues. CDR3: CASRDRAVTGELFF. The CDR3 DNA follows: TGTGCCAGCCGGGACAGGGCTGTCACCGGGGAGCTGTTTTTT.

The CDR3 DNA reads as TGTGCCAGTAGTATTTCTCCGGGTAGCACAGATACGCAGTATTTT. This gives the protein CASSISPGSTDTQYF. The rearrangement links TRBV19 to TRBJ2-3; D remains unclear. V was pared by 3 bases and J by 0 bases, with 10 bases between. Germline V gives CDR1 LNHDA, CDR2 SQIVND (reference sequence). The CDR3 is 15 residues long.

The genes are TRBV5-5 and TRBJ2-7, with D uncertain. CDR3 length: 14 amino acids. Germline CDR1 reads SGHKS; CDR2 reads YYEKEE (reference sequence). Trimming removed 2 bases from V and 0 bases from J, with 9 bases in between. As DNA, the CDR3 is TGTGCCAGCAGCTTCCTCGACAACTCCTACGAGCAGTACTTC. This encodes CASSFLDNSYEQYF.

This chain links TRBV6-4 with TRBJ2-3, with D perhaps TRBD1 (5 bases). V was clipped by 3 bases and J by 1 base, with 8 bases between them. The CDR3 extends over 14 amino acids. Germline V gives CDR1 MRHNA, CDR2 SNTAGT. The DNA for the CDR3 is TGTGCCAGCAGTGAGCAGGGCGGCACAGATACGCAGTATTTT. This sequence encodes CASSEQGGTDTQYF.